The 2 T cell receptor beta chains in this list originate from one sample, sequenced in a study of cytomegalovirus exposure and HLA in healthy donors. The PCR used 60 Vbeta and 13 Jbeta primers. Generated by immunoSEQ multiplex PCR, the TCRdb table keeps only in-frame clones and is missing some. The sample carries about 200,000 clones, about 77% recorded once. The material sequenced was PBMCs. The receptors originated from a woman in her twenties or thirties in good health and CMV-seronegative.

The V gene is TRBV7-9, the J gene TRBJ2-1; 7 bases agree with TRBD1. Germline trimming cut 5 bases from V and 1 base from J; bases unmatched to any gene: 11. Germline V gives CDR1 SEHNR, CDR2 FQNEAQ (reference sequence). CDR3 length: 17 residues. The CDR3 sequence: CASSPRQGPTSYNEQFF. CDR3 DNA: TGTGCCAGCAGCCCAAGACAGGGTCCGACGTCCTACAATGAGCAGTTCTTC.

This chain connects TRBV4-1 to TRBJ2-1, with 11 nucleotides matching TRBD2. The CDR3 has 16 residues. V trimming: 4 bases; J trimming: 3 bases; junction bases outside the gene matches: 5. Germline assignment: CDR1 MGHRA and CDR2 YSYEKL. The chain's CDR3 is CASSRTTSGNYNEQFF. The CDR3 bases are TGCGCCAGCAGCCGCACGACTAGCGGGAACTACAATGAGCAGTTCTTC.